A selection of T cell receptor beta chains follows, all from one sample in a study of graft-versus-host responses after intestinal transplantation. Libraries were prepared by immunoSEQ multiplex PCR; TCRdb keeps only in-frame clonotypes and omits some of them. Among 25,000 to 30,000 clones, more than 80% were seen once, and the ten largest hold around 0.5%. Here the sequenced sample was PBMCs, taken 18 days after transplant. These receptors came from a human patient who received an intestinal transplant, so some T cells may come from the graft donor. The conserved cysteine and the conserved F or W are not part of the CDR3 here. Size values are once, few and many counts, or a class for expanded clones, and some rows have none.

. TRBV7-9 ASSPSGGAVTDTQY
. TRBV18 ASSYGRTGNSPLH
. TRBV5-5 ASSLLGSGGEDSPLH
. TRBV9 ASSVAPKGLPLH
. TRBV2 ASSFLVRTNYGYT
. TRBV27 ATQYAANTGELF
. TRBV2 ASREPRRGEKLF
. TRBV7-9 ASRSRGIDEQF
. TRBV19 ASSIGGGTASYEQY
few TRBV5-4 ASSLTGNGYT
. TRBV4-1 ASSGDRTDTQY
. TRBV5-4 ASSSPPGQGENTEAF
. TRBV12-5 ASGLVQRDRASSWANTGELF
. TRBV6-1 ASSTDRAFQETQY
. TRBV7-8 ASSPGTDPREQY
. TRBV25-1 ASSEFWRTSGKETQY
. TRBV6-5 ASKKKLRGELF
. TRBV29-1 SVAPPRWMNTEAF
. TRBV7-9 ASSLDRLANYGYT
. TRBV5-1 ASSLGDGSYEQY
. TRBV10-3 AISVASGANEQF
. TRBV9 ASSVVTANTEAF
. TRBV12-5 ASGSAVGLAQH
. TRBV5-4 ASSSGTDNEQF
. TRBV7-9 ARGAAIGGYT
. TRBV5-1 ASSLGQLYEQY
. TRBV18 ASSPESNSYEQY
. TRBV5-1 ASSLGGSWNTEAF
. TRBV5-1 ASSLGGDRYGYT
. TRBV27 ASSSPGQGSYEQY
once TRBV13 ASSLFSTGGNEQF
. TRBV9 ASSVGGTEYNEQF
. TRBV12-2 ASYSGAYSGELF
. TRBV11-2 ASSSALGGETQY